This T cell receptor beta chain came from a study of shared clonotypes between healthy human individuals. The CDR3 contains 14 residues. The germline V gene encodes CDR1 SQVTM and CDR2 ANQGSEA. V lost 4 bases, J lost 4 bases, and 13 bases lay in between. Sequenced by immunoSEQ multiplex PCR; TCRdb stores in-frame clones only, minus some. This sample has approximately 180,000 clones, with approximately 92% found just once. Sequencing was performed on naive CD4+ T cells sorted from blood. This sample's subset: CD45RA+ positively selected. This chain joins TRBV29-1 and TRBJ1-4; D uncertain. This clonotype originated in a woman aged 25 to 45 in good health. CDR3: CSVAFSTDNEKLFF. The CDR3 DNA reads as TGCAGCGTTGCCTTTTCGACCGATAATGAAAAACTGTTTTTT. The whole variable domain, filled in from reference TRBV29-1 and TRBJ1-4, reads SAVISQKPSRDICQRGTSLTIQCQVDSQVTMMFWYRQQPGQSLTLIATANQGSEATYESGFVIDKFPISRPNLTFSTLTVSNMSPEDSSIYLCSVAFSTDNEKLFFGSGTQLSVL.